Listed below are T cell receptor beta chains from one sample, sequenced in a study of T-cell memory formation after mild COVID-19. TCRdb used MiXCR to reprocess the 5' RACE reads, holding one entry per CDR3 protein. The table shows about 560,000 distinct CDR3 sequences, with 20% to 25% occurring only once. Material for sequencing was PBMCs or a T cell subset sorted from them (not recorded which). These receptors were taken from an adult woman who had mild COVID-19 (a few samples of this study predate the infection). Cell type and time point are not known. CDR3s include the opening cysteine and the closing phenylalanine or tryptophan. The D gene is left open where the match is weak. Clone size, where shown, is once, few, many, or a class for clones that have expanded.

V,D,size,J,length,DNA,CDR3
TRBV6-5,TRBD1,few,TRBJ2-7,15,TGTGCCAGCAGTTACCAGACAGGGGCGCCCCACGAGCAGTACTTC,CASSYQTGAPHEQYF
TRBV24-1,.,few,TRBJ2-5,13,TGTGCCACCAGTGACTCCCCTGAACAGACCCAGTACTTC,CATSDSPEQTQYF
TRBV6-2/TRBV6-3,.,.,TRBJ2-2,17,TGTGCCAGCAGACCCCCCCGGGGCACACGGTATACCGGGGAGCTGTTTTTT,CASRPPRGTRYTGELFF
TRBV20-1,TRBD2,.,TRBJ2-1,14,TGCAGTGCTAGAGATTTGGCTAGCGGGACCAAGCAGTTCTTC,CSARDLASGTKQFF
TRBV6-5,.,.,TRBJ2-7,13,TGTGCCAGCAGTTCTGAGGTCTCCTACGAGCAGTACTTC,CASSSEVSYEQYF
TRBV4-1,.,.,TRBJ1-4,16,TGCGCCAGCAGCCACCGGACACCGAACCCTAATGAAAAACTGTTTTTT,CASSHRTPNPNEKLFF
TRBV7-2,.,few,TRBJ1-5,15,TGTGCCAGCAGCTACGGGATTGGGGCTGGTCAGCCCCAGCATTTT,CASSYGIGAGQPQHF
TRBV12-3/TRBV12-4,.,few,TRBJ1-1,15,TGTGCCAGCAGTTTTCGGGGATCGGGGAACACTGAAGCTTTCTTT,CASSFRGSGNTEAFF
TRBV28,TRBD2,.,TRBJ2-4,17,TGTGCCAGCAGTTTCCCTAGCGGGGGAAGTGGCAAAAACATTCAGTACTTC,CASSFPSGGSGKNIQYF
TRBV7-8,.,.,TRBJ2-2,19,TGTGCCAGCAGCTCAAGTCAAGCTGTTAACTGGGCGAACACCGGGGAGCTGTTTTTT,CASSSSQAVNWANTGELFF
TRBV3-1,TRBD1,few,TRBJ2-5,16,TGTGCCAGCAGCCCATCCCCCCAGACAGGGGCCGAGACCCAGTACTTC,CASSPSPQTGAETQYF
TRBV20-1,.,few,TRBJ2-7,14,TGCAGTGCCGAACCGGGACTCGCCGGCTACGAGCAGTACTTC,CSAEPGLAGYEQYF
TRBV5-1,.,few,TRBJ2-1,12,TGCGCCAGCAGCCGGGACAAAAATGAGCAGTTCTTC,CASSRDKNEQFF
TRBV18,.,few,TRBJ1-3,13,TGTGCCAGTAGACAACCCTCTGGAAACACCATATATTTT,CASRQPSGNTIYF
TRBV9,TRBD2,.,TRBJ2-1,13,TGTGCCAGCAGCGTAATTAGCGGGGATGAGCAGTTCTTC,CASSVISGDEQFF
TRBV5-5,TRBD2,few,TRBJ2-1,15,TGTGCCAGCAGCTTGGAGGCTAGCGGCTACAATGAGCAGTTCTTC,CASSLEASGYNEQFF
TRBV9,TRBD2,few,TRBJ2-1,15,TGTGCCAGCAGTGTTCTAGCGGGTGGGAACAATGAGCAGTTCTTC,CASSVLAGGNNEQFF
TRBV30,TRBD1,.,TRBJ1-2,13,TGTGCCTCTCAGGGGGCCGCAAACTATGGCTACACCTTC,CASQGAANYGYTF